This paragraph covers one TCR beta chain sequence. The data belong to a study of T cell changes during pregnancy in multiple sclerosis. Germline V CDR1 and CDR2: MDHEN, SYDVKM. There are 17 residues in the CDR3. V was shortened by 10 bases and J by 1 base, with 25 bases between the two germline ends. The repertoire was sequenced with immunoSEQ multiplex PCR; TCRdb's copy has only in-frame clones and lacks some. Here the sample spans tens of thousands of clones, just over 90% being singletons. Specimen: peripheral blood, collected before pregnancy. The sequence came from a female donor with multiple sclerosis, enrolled in a pregnancy study. This sequence joins TRBV28 and TRBJ1-2; TRBD1 might be the D (5 bases). The DNA of the CDR3 is TGTGCCACATGGGGCCCACTACCGACAGAAATTAACTATGGCTACACCTTC. This gives the protein CATWGPLPTEINYGYTF.